Following are 17 T cell receptor beta chains from one sample sequenced in a study of T cells of healthy individuals. MiXCR was run by TCRdb on the 5' RACE reads, yielding one entry per CDR3 protein. The table has some 69,000 distinct CDR3 sequences, around 16% seen once; the top ten hold about 4.7%. Receptors originate from a human donor in good health.

This rearrangement joins TRBV7-3 to TRBJ2-7; D is possibly TRBD1 (5 bases). Trimming left V 1 base short and J 1 base short, with 17 bases between. The CDR3 extends over 17 amino acids. Per germline, CDR1 SGHTA and CDR2 FQGTGA. CDR3 DNA sequence: TGTGCCAGCAGCTTAATTAACGTACAGGTGAATTCCTACGAGCAGTACTTC. It specifies CASSLINVQVNSYEQYF.

The sample holds many counts of this clonotype. The CDR3 DNA reads as TGTGCCAGCAGCTTAGTGCGACTAGCGGCGACCGGGGAGCTGTTTTTT. Its translation is CASSLVRLAATGELFF. V usage is TRBV7-9 and J usage is TRBJ2-2, with 9 bases that match TRBD2. Germline CDR1 SEHNR, CDR2 FQNEAQ (reference sequence). After removal of 1 base from V and 5 bases from J, the junction contained 5 bases not matched to a gene. CDR3 size: 16 residues.

This clonotype came up many times. J is TRBJ1-2 and V is TRBV19; TRBD1 is a possible D gene (5 bases). CDR1 LNHDA and CDR2 SQIVND come from the germline V gene (reference sequence). V dropped 7 bases and J dropped 8 bases, with 29 bases sitting between them. This CDR3 is built from 17 residues. CDR3 region: CASISGSVGRPLGGYTF. CDR3 sequence (DNA): TGTGCCAGTATTTCCGGCTCCGTGGGACGGCCCCTCGGGGGCTACACCTTC.

This clonotype was detected many times. The CDR3 spells CASSQDFPIQGSEKLFF. Here the CDR3 DNA reads TGCGCCAGCAGCCAAGATTTCCCCATACAGGGTTCTGAAAAACTGTTTTTT. The rearrangement links TRBV4-3 to TRBJ1-4; maybe TRBD1 (6 bases). This CDR3 has 17 residues. V shed 0 bases and J shed 7 bases, with 18 bases lying between them. Germline lookup yields CDR1 LGHNA and CDR2 YSLEER.

This clonotype was counted between two and nine times. V gene TRBV2 combines with J gene TRBJ2-5, with no clear D. The germline gives CDR1 SNHLY, CDR2 FYNNEI. Trimming took 7 bases from V and 4 from J, leaving 7 bases between them. The CDR3 is 11 residues long. The CDR3 sequence is CASKGRETQYF. The CDR3 DNA reads TGTGCCAGCAAAGGGCGAGAGACCCAGTACTTC.

This clonotype has only a few counts. The chain employs TRBV28 and TRBJ1-1; possibly TRBD1 for D (5 bases). The CDR3 runs to 12 residues. Germline V gene sequence: CDR1 MDHEN, CDR2 SYDVKM. Deletions cut 3 bases from V and 10 bases from J, with 12 bases between. The CDR3, as DNA: TGTGCCAGCAGTTTGCACCAGGGTAGAGCTTTCTTT. Amino acid sequence: CASSLHQGRAFF. Using reference TRBV28 and TRBJ1-1 for the parts outside the CDR3, the full variable domain is DVKVTQSSRYLVKRTGEKVFLECVQDMDHENMFWYRQDPGLGLRLIYFSYDVKMKEKGDIPEGYSVSREKKERFSLILESASTNQTSMYLCASSLHQGRAFFGQGTRLTVV.

This rearrangement joins TRBV28 to TRBJ1-6, with 8 bases that match TRBD1. The CDR3 is made up of 14 amino acids. V was clipped by 5 bases and J by 10 bases; unmatched bases: 7. Germline values: CDR1 MDHEN, CDR2 SYDVKM. The CDR3 bases are TGTGCCAGCAGTCCTCCTCAGGGGGCCTCACCCCTCCACTTT. Protein: CASSPPQGASPLHF.

This clonotype was recorded at least ten times. The chain has TRBV29-1 and TRBJ2-6; no definite D call. The CDR3 loop spans 18 amino acids. Germline V gives CDR1 SQVTM, CDR2 ANQGSEA. V gave up 2 bases and J gave up 2 bases, with 19 bases separating them. The CDR3 is CSVEWAAEDYTGANVLTF. The CDR3 region has the DNA TGCAGCGTTGAATGGGCAGCCGAAGATTATACTGGGGCCAACGTCCTGACTTTC.

The chain combines TRBV20-1 with TRBJ2-1; possible D gene TRBD2, 6 bases. The CDR3 covers 12 residues. Germline V CDR1 and CDR2: DFQATT, SNEGSKA (reference sequence). Trimming took off 5 bases at V and 8 bases at J, with 13 bases between the two ends. This CDR3 is CSASRLDYEQFF. The CDR3 DNA sequence: TGCAGTGCTTCTCGACTAGACTATGAGCAGTTCTTC.

This clonotype was seen ten or more times. The chain employs TRBV5-1 and TRBJ1-1; D perhaps matches TRBD1 (6 bases). Looked up from germline, CDR1 is SGHRS and CDR2 is YFSETQ. CDR3 length equals 15 residues. Trimming removed 4 bases from V and 8 bases from J, with 21 bases in between. The DNA for the CDR3 is TGCGCCAGCAGCCTCGGGTCGGGGGGCACTATGGAAGCTTTCTTT. Amino acid sequence: CASSLGSGGTMEAFF.

This clonotype has ten or more counts. The chain employs TRBV6-2 or TRBV6-3 and TRBJ1-5, with D perhaps matching TRBD1 (5 bases). Deletions cut 0 bases from V and 4 bases from J, with 13 bases between. This CDR3 is 16 amino acids long. CDR1 and CDR2 from the germline V gene are MNHEY and SVGEGT. CDR3 DNA sequence: TGTGCCAGCAGTTACTCGACCGGGGGTAGGAATCAGCCCCAGCATTTT. Translated: CASSYSTGGRNQPQHF.

The V and J genes are TRBV27 and TRBJ2-5; 12 bases agree with TRBD2. Germline CDR1 MNHEY, CDR2 SMNVEV (reference sequence). J was trimmed by 0 bases and V by 5 bases; bases with no gene match: 4. The length of the CDR3 is 16 residues. This chain's CDR3 is CASSLGTSGHQETQYF. The CDR3 DNA reads as TGTGCCAGCAGTCTCGGGACTAGCGGGCACCAAGAGACCCAGTACTTC.

The rearrangement uses TRBV7-2 and TRBJ1-1; the D is unclear. Germline V gene data show CDR1 as SGHTA and CDR2 as FQGNSA. V was shortened by 1 base and J by 8 bases, with 11 bases between the two germline ends. This CDR3 is 13 amino acids long. The CDR3 spells CASSLVLKEEAFF. The CDR3 coding sequence is TGTGCCAGCAGCTTAGTTCTTAAAGAGGAAGCTTTCTTT.

The V and J genes are TRBV25-1 and TRBJ2-7; the match to TRBD1 covers 8 bases. The germline CDR1 and CDR2 sequences are MGHDK and SYGVNS. This CDR3 has 14 amino acids. V gave up 6 bases and J gave up 6 bases; unmatched junction bases: 10. The CDR3 protein is CASSEIRDRGEQYF. The DNA for the CDR3 is TGTGCCAGCAGCGAAATCCGCGACAGGGGCGAGCAGTACTTC.

This clonotype was detected many times. The J gene is TRBJ1-1, the V gene TRBV6-4; possibly TRBD1 for D (5 bases). The CDR3 consists of 13 residues. Germline CDR1 reads MRHNA; CDR2 reads SNTAGT. V was pared by 4 bases and J by 7 bases, with 13 bases between. CDR3 DNA sequence: TGTGCCAGCAGTGCAACAGGATCAAGTGAAGCTTTCTTT. Its translation is CASSATGSSEAFF.

There are many counts of this clonotype. The V call is TRBV20-1, the J call TRBJ2-5; 14 bases are shared with TRBD2. The length of the CDR3 is 14 residues. J was trimmed by 6 bases and V by 5 bases; bases with no gene match: 5. CDR1 and CDR2 from the germline V gene are DFQATT and SNEGSKA (reference sequence). CDR3 residues: CSAPTSGRGKTQYF. The CDR3 DNA follows: TGCAGTGCTCCGACTAGCGGGAGGGGCAAGACCCAGTACTTC.

The CDR3 DNA reads TGTGCCAGCAGCTTAGGTAGAGATACAGGGCGGCATCAGCCCCAGCATTTT. This codes for CASSLGRDTGRHQPQHF. The V gene is TRBV7-9, the J gene TRBJ1-5, with D perhaps TRBD1 (6 bases). This CDR3 comprises 17 residues. Germline V lookup: CDR1 SEHNR, CDR2 FQNEAQ (reference sequence). Trimming removed 1 base from V and 5 bases from J, with 18 bases in between.